Listed here are 30 T cell receptor beta chains from one sample, sequenced in a study of blood T cell repertoires in COVID-19. Sequencing used immunoSEQ multiplex PCR; TCRdb keeps in-frame clones, though not all of them. This table holds roughly 290,000 clones, roughly 89% found once. The sequencing input was PBMCs or T cells enriched from blood (not recorded which). These receptors were taken from a woman between 18 and 29 years old with acute COVID-19.

The V and J genes are TRBV7-2 and TRBJ2-5, with D unresolved. The germline V and J ends were trimmed by 3 bases and 2 bases, with 13 bases remaining between them. Germline CDR1 and CDR2: SGHTA and FQGNSA. This CDR3 has 15 amino acids. This CDR3 reads CASSFEIRVQETQYF. The CDR3 DNA follows: TGTGCCAGCAGCTTCGAAATCCGCGTACAAGAGACCCAGTACTTC. The variable domain in full, completed from reference TRBV7-2 and TRBJ2-5, reads GAGVSQSPSNKVTEKGKDVELRCDPISGHTALYWYRQSLGQGLEFLIYFQGNSAPDKSGLPSDRFSAERTGGSVSTLTIQRTQQEDSAVYLCASSFEIRVQETQYFGPGTRLLVL.

V is TRBV5-1 and J is TRBJ2-1, with D possibly being TRBD2 (8 bases). The germline V and J ends were trimmed by 4 bases and 8 bases, with 37 bases remaining between them. CDR1 is SGHRS, CDR2 YFSETQ, per germline. The CDR3 length is 21 residues. The CDR3 loop is CASSPVLGTGDLRGLGDEQFF. The CDR3 region has the DNA TGCGCCAGCAGCCCTGTGTTGGGTACAGGGGATTTACGGGGACTAGGTGATGAGCAGTTCTTC.

This chain joins TRBV11-3 and TRBJ2-3; D is possibly TRBD1 (5 bases). The CDR3 runs to 15 residues. Germline assignment: CDR1 SGHNT and CDR2 YENEEA. The V end lost 1 base, the J end lost 3 bases, and 11 bases lay between the germline ends. This CDR3 is CASSLGVQGTDTQYF. CDR3 nucleotide sequence: TGTGCCAGCAGCTTAGGCGTCCAGGGAACAGATACGCAGTATTTT.

This rearrangement joins TRBV28 to TRBJ1-4, with D unclear. CDR1 and CDR2 (germline): MDHEN, SYDVKM. The CDR3 is made up of 13 amino acids. V was cut by 5 bases and J by 8 bases, with 12 bases left in between. The CDR3, as DNA: TGTGCCAGCAGTCCGAGCGGGAGGGAAAAACTGTTTTTT. It codes for CASSPSGREKLFF.

CDR3 sequence: CASSLEPRGQPQHF. CDR3 in DNA: TGCGCCAGCAGCTTGGAGCCAAGGGGTCAGCCCCAGCATTTT. This sequence joins TRBV5-1 and TRBJ1-5; a weak D match, TRBD1 (5 bases). Trimming cost V 0 bases and J 6 bases, with 10 bases left between them. This CDR3 spans 14 amino acids. The germline V gene has CDR1 SGHRS and CDR2 YFSETQ.

The genes are TRBV18 and TRBJ1-4; TRBD1 matches 7 bases. This CDR3 has 15 amino acids. V shed 5 bases, J shed 0 bases, and the junction held 3 bases outside the gene matches. Germline CDR1 KGHSH, CDR2 LQKENI. The CDR3, as DNA: TGTGCCAGCTCATCCCAGGGGGCAACTAATGAAAAACTGTTTTTT. Translated, it gives CASSSQGATNEKLFF.

This clone was observed a few times. This chain uses TRBV12-5 with TRBJ2-3, with D unresolved. There are 12 residues in the CDR3. Trimming removed 4 bases at V and 3 bases at J, with 5 bases between. The germline V gene encodes CDR1 LGHNT and CDR2 FRNRAP. DNA of the CDR3: TGTGCTAGTGGTTCCAGGACAGATACGCAGTATTTT. The encoded protein is CASGSRTDTQYF.

The V gene is TRBV6-5, the J gene TRBJ2-1, with a weak D call TRBD1 (6 bases). The CDR3 loop spans 13 amino acids. From germline, CDR1 is MNHEY and CDR2 SVGAGI. The V and J ends lost 5 bases and 6 bases respectively, with 11 bases between them. This CDR3 is CASSTGTTNEQFF. CDR3 sequence (DNA): TGTGCCAGCAGTACCGGGACAACCAATGAGCAGTTCTTC.

V and J are TRBV7-5 and TRBJ2-5; the table's D gene call, TRBD1, was not cross checked with the DNA. TRBV7-5 is a pseudogene. CDR3 length: 19 residues. The chain's CDR3 is CVRSVVMGQGARGVETQYF. The CDR3 bases are TGTGTCAGAAGCGTAGTTATGGGACAGGGGGCGCGGGGAGTGGAGACCCAGTACTTC.

This sequence joins TRBV5-4 and TRBJ1-4, with TRBD1 matching over 10 bases. With V trimmed by 4 bases and J by 8 bases, 5 bases remained unmatched. The germline V gene has CDR1 SGHNT and CDR2 YYREEE (reference sequence). The CDR3 contains 14 residues. CDR3 nucleotide sequence: TGTGCCAGCAGCGAGGACAGGGGGAGAGAAAAACTGTTTTTT. Its protein product is CASSEDRGREKLFF.

V usage is TRBV5-5 and J usage is TRBJ2-1; 9 nucleotides align to TRBD2. The CDR3 covers 16 residues. CDR1 and CDR2 (germline): SGHKS, YYEKEE (reference sequence). After removal of 2 bases from V and 8 bases from J, the junction contained 11 bases not matched to a gene. The CDR3 here is CASSFGPGTSSYEQFF. CDR3 bases: TGTGCCAGCAGCTTTGGTCCCGGGACTAGCTCGTATGAGCAGTTCTTC.

The CDR3 sequence: CASSLYQGNTGELFF. CDR3 nucleotide sequence: TGTGCCAGCAGCTTGTATCAGGGAAACACCGGGGAGCTGTTTTTT. The chain combines TRBV7-3 with TRBJ2-2, with a tentative D call TRBD1 (5 bases). The CDR3 contains 15 residues. Germline V CDR1 and CDR2: SGHTA, FQGTGA. V was pared by 3 bases and J by 2 bases, with 10 bases between.

This chain links TRBV28 with TRBJ2-1; D unresolved. CDR1 and CDR2 from the germline V gene are MDHEN and SYDVKM. Trimming removed 1 base from V and 7 bases from J, with 11 bases in between. This CDR3 has 14 residues. The CDR3 here is CASSLSSLDNEQFF. DNA of the CDR3: TGTGCCAGCAGTTTATCTTCTCTAGATAATGAGCAGTTCTTC. Based on the CDR3 plus reference TRBV28 and TRBJ2-1, the full variable domain is DVKVTQSSRYLVKRTGEKVFLECVQDMDHENMFWYRQDPGLGLRLIYFSYDVKMKEKGDIPEGYSVSREKKERFSLILESASTNQTSMYLCASSLSSLDNEQFFGPGTRLTVL.

This chain links TRBV6-5 with TRBJ1-1; no firm D call. V was pared by 8 bases and J by 0 bases, with 10 bases between. This CDR3 contains 13 residues. Germline CDR1 and CDR2: MNHEY and SVGAGI. The CDR3 loop is CASRQTLNTEAFF. The CDR3 bases are TGTGCCAGCCGCCAGACTTTGAACACTGAAGCTTTCTTT.

V usage is TRBV6-5 and J usage is TRBJ1-4, with D unresolved. Germline CDR1 MNHEY, CDR2 SVGAGI. Trimming cost V 6 bases and J 8 bases, with 16 bases left between them. This CDR3 has 14 residues. CDR3 sequence reads: CASSYGRLGEKLFF. CDR3 nucleotide sequence: TGTGCCAGCAGCTACGGGAGACTAGGGGAAAAACTGTTTTTT.

The rearrangement links TRBV6-5 to TRBJ2-7, with 10 nucleotides matching TRBD2. CDR3 length: 15 amino acids. From germline, CDR1 is MNHEY and CDR2 SVGAGI. The V and J ends lost 6 bases and 4 bases, in that order; junction bases with no gene match: 9. CDR3 residues: CASREGLAGAYEQYF. The CDR3 DNA reads TGTGCCAGCAGGGAGGGGCTAGCGGGAGCATACGAGCAGTACTTC.

The chain couples TRBV2 to TRBJ2-7; 8 bases map to TRBD1. This CDR3 has 16 residues. Germline loops: CDR1 SNHLY, CDR2 FYNNEI. The V gene end was trimmed by 6 bases and the J gene end by 3 bases; junction bases not matched to a gene: 13. The CDR3 region is CASSGYQGTGFYEQYF. The CDR3 region has the DNA TGTGCCAGCAGCGGATATCAAGGGACAGGATTCTACGAGCAGTACTTC.

The chain carries TRBV15 and TRBJ1-6; D might be TRBD1 (5 bases). Trimming removed 1 base from V and 11 bases from J, with 15 bases in between. The CDR3 consists of 15 residues. CDR1 and CDR2 from the germline V gene are LNHNV and YYDKDF (reference sequence). The CDR3 DNA is TGTGCCACCAGCAGAGCTCCGGGACTCCATGCACCCCTCCACTTT. Translated, it gives CATSRAPGLHAPLHF.

This clone appeared a single time. In DNA, the CDR3 is TGCGCCAGCAGCTTGGATGGAGACGGAAGCAATCAGCCCCAGCATTTT. Translation: CASSLDGDGSNQPQHF. V is TRBV5-1 and J is TRBJ1-5; no clear D gene. The V gene's germline CDR1 is SGHRS and CDR2 YFSETQ. Trimming shortened V by 0 bases and J by 1 base, and 11 bases separated the two germline ends. The CDR3 contains 16 residues. Full variable domain (rest looked up from reference TRBV5-1 and TRBJ1-5): KAGVTQTPRYLIKTRGQQVTLSCSPISGHRSVSWYQQTPGQGLQFLFEYFSETQRNKGNFPGRFSGRQFSNSRSEMNVSTLELGDSALYLCASSLDGDGSNQPQHFGDGTRLSIL.

The chain uses TRBV7-9 and TRBJ2-2; D ambiguous. The CDR3 contains 13 residues. Trimming took 5 bases from V and 7 from J, leaving 11 bases between them. Germline V gene data show CDR1 as SEHNR and CDR2 as FQNEAQ (reference sequence). The DNA of the CDR3 is TGTGCCAGCAGCCTTGCAGAGGACGGGGAGCTGTTTTTT. Protein: CASSLAEDGELFF.

This clone appeared once. The chain has TRBV2 and TRBJ1-4, with 9 bases that match TRBD1. The CDR3 length is 14 residues. Trimming at V came to 8 bases and at J to 4 bases, leaving 5 bases not matched to a gene. The germline gives CDR1 SNHLY, CDR2 FYNNEI. The DNA for the CDR3 is TGTGCCAGCCGACAGGGGGGAGGTAATGAAAAACTGTTTTTT. Encoded protein: CASRQGGGNEKLFF.

The CDR3 region has the DNA TGTGCCAGCAAAAGCGTCAGCTCTGGAAACACCATATATTTT. It translates to CASKSVSSGNTIYF. This chain connects TRBV6-5 to TRBJ1-3; no clear D. The length of the CDR3 is 14 residues. The ends were cut back, 7 bases at V and 0 bases at J, with 10 bases in the middle. The V gene's germline CDR1 is MNHEY and CDR2 SVGAGI.

The chain combines TRBV5-4 with TRBJ2-1; the D gene is possibly TRBD2 (5 bases). The ends were cut back, 4 bases at V and 4 bases at J, with 18 bases in the middle. This CDR3 spans 16 amino acids. The germline V gene encodes CDR1 SGHNT and CDR2 YYREEE (reference sequence). The CDR3, as DNA: TGTGCCAGCAGCGTCGAGGTGGCTAGCCGATACAATGAGCAGTTCTTC. Its protein product is CASSVEVASRYNEQFF.

The chain is built from TRBV11-2 and TRBJ1-2; 7 bases agree with TRBD1. V shed 5 bases and J 6 bases; nucleotides not matched to a gene: 12. Germline CDR1 SGHAT, CDR2 FQNNGV. The CDR3 totals 15 residues. The CDR3 here is CASSHRTQGKHGYTF. The CDR3 DNA is TGTGCCAGCAGCCACCGCACACAGGGGAAACATGGCTACACCTTC.

This clone has just one count. The V and J genes are TRBV2 and TRBJ2-6, with 7 positions matching TRBD1. This CDR3 region has 15 residues. V lost 8 bases and J lost 0; bases outside the gene matches: 4. Germline values: CDR1 SNHLY, CDR2 FYNNEI. CDR3 bases: TGTGCCAGCTCGGACAGGCGCTCTGGGGCCAACGTCCTGACTTTC. Encoded protein: CASSDRRSGANVLTF. Full variable domain (rest looked up from reference TRBV2 and TRBJ2-6): EPEVTQTPSHQVTQMGQEVILRCVPISNHLYFYWYRQILGQKVEFLVSFYNNEISEKSEIFDDQFSVERPDGSNFTLKIRSTKLEDSAMYFCASSDRRSGANVLTFGAGSRLTVL.

The chain employs TRBV27 and TRBJ2-2, with 7 positions matching TRBD1. This CDR3 is built from 15 residues. CDR1 MNHEY and CDR2 SMNVEV come from the germline V gene (reference sequence). V was pared by 3 bases and J by 4 bases, with 5 bases of the junction left unmatched. The DNA of the CDR3 is TGTGCCAGCAGTTTCGGGGACAGCGTCACCGGGGAGCTGTTTTTT. It specifies CASSFGDSVTGELFF.

The genes are TRBV27 and TRBJ1-2, with 8 bases fitting TRBD1. V dropped 1 base and J dropped 3; count of bases not matched to a gene: 4. This CDR3 has 15 residues. Germline V gene sequence: CDR1 MNHEY, CDR2 SMNVEV (reference sequence). CDR3 DNA sequence: TGTGCCAGCAGTTTATGGGCGGGACAGGACTATGGCTACACCTTC. It encodes CASSLWAGQDYGYTF.

The chain joins TRBV19 to TRBJ2-2, with TRBD2 matching over 9 bases. This CDR3 contains 16 residues. V lost 4 bases and J lost 5; bases outside the gene matches: 8. CDR1 and CDR2 from the germline V gene are LNHDA and SQIVND (reference sequence). Written as DNA, the CDR3 is TGTGCCAGTAGTAACCTAGCGGGGATGACAACCGGGGAGCTGTTTTTT. Amino acid sequence: CASSNLAGMTTGELFF.

This clone was seen only once. The genes are TRBV24-1 and TRBJ1-5, with unresolved D. Germline V lookup: CDR1 KGHDR, CDR2 SFDVKD. This CDR3 is built from 14 residues. Trimming removed 2 bases at V and 3 bases at J, with 7 bases between. The CDR3 is CATSDSNANQPQHF. CDR3 DNA: TGTGCCACCAGTGATTCTAACGCCAATCAGCCCCAGCATTTT.

The chain has TRBV3-1 (or the pseudogene TRBV3-2) and TRBJ2-1, with TRBD2 matching over 7 bases. V was clipped by 1 base and J by 16 bases; unmatched bases: 7. CDR1 and CDR2 (germline): LGHDT, YNNKEL (reference sequence). The CDR3 contains 12 residues. The CDR3 DNA is TGTGCCAGCAGCCAAGGGACTAGACCATTTTTCTTC. Amino acid sequence: CASSQGTRPFFF.